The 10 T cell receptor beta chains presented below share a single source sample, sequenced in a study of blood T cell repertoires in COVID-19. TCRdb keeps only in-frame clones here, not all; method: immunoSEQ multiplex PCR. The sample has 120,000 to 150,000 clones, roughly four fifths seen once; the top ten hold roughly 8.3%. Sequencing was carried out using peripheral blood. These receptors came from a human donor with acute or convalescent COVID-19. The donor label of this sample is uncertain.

CDR3 sequence (DNA): TGTGCTACAACCGAAGGGGTCAGACAGCCCCAGCATTTT. Its protein product is CATTEGVRQPQHF. The genes are TRBV19 and TRBJ1-5, with D maybe TRBD1 (5 bases). Germline V gene lookup returns CDR1 LNHDA and CDR2 SQIVND (reference sequence). This CDR3 is 13 amino acids long.

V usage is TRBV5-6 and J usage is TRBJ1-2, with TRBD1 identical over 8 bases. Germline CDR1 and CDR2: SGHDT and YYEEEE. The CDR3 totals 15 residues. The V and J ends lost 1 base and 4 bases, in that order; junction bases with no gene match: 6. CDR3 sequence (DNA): TGTGCCAGCAGCTTGAAGGGACAGGCATTCTATGGCTACACCTTC. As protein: CASSLKGQAFYGYTF.

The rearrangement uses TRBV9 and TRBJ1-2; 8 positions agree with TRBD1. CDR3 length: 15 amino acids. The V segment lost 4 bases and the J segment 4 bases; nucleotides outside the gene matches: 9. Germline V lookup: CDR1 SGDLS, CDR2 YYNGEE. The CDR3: CASSPRTGQGYGYTF. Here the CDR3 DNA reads TGTGCCAGCAGCCCCCGGACAGGGCAGGGCTATGGCTACACCTTC.

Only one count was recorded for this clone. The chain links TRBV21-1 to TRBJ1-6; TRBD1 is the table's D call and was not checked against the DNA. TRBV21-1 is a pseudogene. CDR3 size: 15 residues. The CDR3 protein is CASSKGGGGNSPLHF. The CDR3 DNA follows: TGTGCCAGCAGCAAAGGCGGAGGGGGCAATTCACCCCTCCACTTT.

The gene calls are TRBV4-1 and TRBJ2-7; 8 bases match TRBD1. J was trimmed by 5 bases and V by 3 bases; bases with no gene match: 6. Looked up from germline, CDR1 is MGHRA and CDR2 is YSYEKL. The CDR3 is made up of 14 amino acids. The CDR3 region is CASSQIDRGDEQYV. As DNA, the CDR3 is TGCGCCAGCAGCCAGATAGACAGGGGCGACGAGCAGTACGTC.

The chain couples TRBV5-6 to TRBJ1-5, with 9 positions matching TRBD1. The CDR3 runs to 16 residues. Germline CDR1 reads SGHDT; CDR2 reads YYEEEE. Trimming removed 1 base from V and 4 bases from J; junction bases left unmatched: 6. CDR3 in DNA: TGTGCCAGCAGCTTGACCGCGGGGACAGGGAATCAGCCCCAGCATTTT. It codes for CASSLTAGTGNQPQHF. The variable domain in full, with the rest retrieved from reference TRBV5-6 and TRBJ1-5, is DAGVTQSPTHLIKTRGQQVTLRCSPKSGHDTVSWYQQALGQGPQFIFQYYEEEERQRGNFPDRFSGHQFPNYSSELNVNALLLGDSALYLCASSLTAGTGNQPQHFGDGTRLSIL.

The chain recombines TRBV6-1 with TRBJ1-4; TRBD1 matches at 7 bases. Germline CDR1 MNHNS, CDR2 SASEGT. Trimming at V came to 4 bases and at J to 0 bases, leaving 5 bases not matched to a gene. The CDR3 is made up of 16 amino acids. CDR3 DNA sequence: TGTGCCAGCAGTGCCACCGGGACAGCAACTAATGAAAAACTGTTTTTT. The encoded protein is CASSATGTATNEKLFF.

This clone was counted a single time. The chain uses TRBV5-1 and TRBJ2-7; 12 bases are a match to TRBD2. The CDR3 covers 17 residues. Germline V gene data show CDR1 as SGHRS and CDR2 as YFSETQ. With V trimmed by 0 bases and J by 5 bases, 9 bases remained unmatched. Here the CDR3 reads CASSLELAGGPRNEQYF. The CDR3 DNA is TGCGCCAGCAGCTTGGAGCTAGCGGGGGGGCCGAGGAACGAGCAGTACTTC.

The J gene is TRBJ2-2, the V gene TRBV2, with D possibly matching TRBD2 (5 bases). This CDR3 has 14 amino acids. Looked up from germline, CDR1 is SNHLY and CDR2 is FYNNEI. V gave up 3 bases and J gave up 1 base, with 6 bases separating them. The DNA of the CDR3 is TGTGCCAGCAGTGATGCGGGGAACACCGGGGAGCTGTTTTTT. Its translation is CASSDAGNTGELFF.

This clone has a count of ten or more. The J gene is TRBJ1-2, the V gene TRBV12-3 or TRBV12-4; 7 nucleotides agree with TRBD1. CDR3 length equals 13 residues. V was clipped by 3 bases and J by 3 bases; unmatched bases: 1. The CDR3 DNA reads TGTGCCAGCAGTTTTGGGACAGACTATGGCTACACCTTC. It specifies CASSFGTDYGYTF.